A single sample is the source of the 11 T cell receptor delta chains below, sequenced in a study of γδ T cells in repeated Plasmodium falciparum infection. TCRdb re-called the multiplex PCR reads with CATT. The sample lists approximately 53,000 delta-chain clones, over 1.5% occurring once. Flow sorting of PBMC yielded separate Vgamma9/Vdelta2+ and Vdelta2-negative gammadelta T cell populations for bulk repertoire analysis. Sequenced input: gamma-delta T cells from blood. Every receptor here comes from a pool of human donors (malaria-infected and uninfected, not separated).

This clone was counted ten times or more. This could be a read error, since a much larger clone is one nucleotide away. This specimen includes other DNA sequences encoding the same CDR3. The chain carries TRDV1 and TRDJ1; D remains ambiguous. V was shortened by 0 bases and J by 8 bases, with 16 bases between the two germline ends. Germline lookup yields CDR1 TSWWSYY and CDR2 QGS. The CDR3 is 15 amino acids. CDR3 DNA sequence: TGTGCTCTTGGGGAACTCTTAGTAGTCCAGGGAAAACTCATCTTT. Translating it yields CALGELLVVQGKLIF.

This clone was observed at least ten times. A read error likely explains this, since a far larger clone differs by one base. The limits of the CDR3 on the DNA are not certain, so only TCRdb's listed CDR3 is given. The chain uses TRDV1 and TRDJ1; the tabulated D call, TRDD3, remains unverified against the DNA. The germline V gene has CDR1 TSWWSYY and CDR2 QGS. From its first to its last residue, the CDR3 has 20 amino acids. CDR3 sequence reads: CALGERGLPVFWGTTIKLIF.

Of note for this clone: This is likely an artifact of a read error, given a far larger clone one base away. Within the sample, other DNA sequences also encode this same CDR3. V and J are TRDV1 and TRDJ1; 10 nucleotides line up with TRDD3. Germline CDR1 is TSWWSYY and CDR2 is QGS. This CDR3 region has 12 residues. CDR3 sequence (DNA): TGTGCTCATGGGGGATACACCGATAAACTCATCTTC. It is translated as CAHGGYTDKLIF.

This clone was picked up a small number of times. The protein TCRdb gives is from a much larger clone and does not agree with this DNA's translation at residue 14, likely a read error; the protein shown here comes from the DNA. The chain recombines TRDV2 with TRDJ1, with TRDD2 matching over 9 bases. As TCRdb names no J gene, one was assigned here on the basis of a DNA match to germline. Germline V gene lookup returns CDR1 GEAIGNYY and CDR2 EKD. This CDR3 spans 21 amino acids. V dropped 3 bases and J dropped 8; count of bases not matched to a gene: 30. The CDR3 loop is CACDQAPSYVEGKARNDKLIF. In DNA form, the CDR3 reads TGTGCCTGTGACCAAGCACCTTCCTACGTGGAGGGAAAGGCTCGTAACGACAAACTCATCTTT.

This clone was counted ten times or more. TCRdb has a much larger clone's protein, which differs at residue 20 from the translation of this DNA, likely because of a read error; what is shown is the protein translated from the DNA. The rearrangement links TRDV3 to TRDJ1; D may be TRDD3 (6 bases). CDR3 size: 22 residues. Per the germline V gene, CDR1 is TVYSNPD and CDR2 is GDNSRS (reference sequence). The CDR3, as DNA: TGTGCCTTTCGTGAAGGGCGCTTCTCCCCTTTCTGGGGTCCAGGGAGAACCGATAAACCCATCTTT. Amino acids: CAFREGRFSPFWGPGRTDKPIF.

Comment on this clone: The TCRdb protein comes from a much larger clone and disagrees with this DNA's translation at residue 18, likely due to a read error; the protein given here is derived from the DNA. This rearrangement joins TRDV1 to TRDJ1, with TRDD3 matching over 12 bases. The J gene, left out of TCRdb, was set here by checking the DNA against germline. Germline lookup yields CDR1 TSWWSYY and CDR2 QGS. CDR3 length equals 22 residues. V dropped 2 bases and J dropped 7; count of bases not matched to a gene: 26. The CDR3 region is CALGEISAYASIYWGIPGKLIF. DNA for the CDR3: TGTGCTCTTGGGGAAATTAGTGCTTACGCATCTATCTACTGGGGGATACCAGGTAAACTCATCTTT.

This clone has just a few counts. A much larger clone differs by one base, so this may be a read error. Different DNA sequences within this sample yield the same CDR3. The chain couples TRDV1 to TRDJ1; 7 bases align to TRDD3. This CDR3 comprises 21 residues. Germline CDR1 TSWWSYY, CDR2 QGS. The DNA for the CDR3 is TGTGCTCTTGGGGAACCACGAAGTTACTGGGGAATACGCTTGTACACCGATAAGCTCATCTTT. Translating it yields CALGEPRSYWGIRLYTDKLIF.

This clone was counted between two and nine times. Given a far larger clone just one base away, this is likely a sequencing read error. The identical CDR3 is also encoded by other nucleotide sequences in the sample. The chain couples TRDV1 to TRDJ1; 11 nucleotides match TRDD3. Germline assignment: CDR1 TSWWSYY and CDR2 QGS. This CDR3 region has 25 residues. V shed 4 bases and J 0 bases; nucleotides not matched to a gene: 31. CDR3 DNA: TGTGCTCTTGGGGCCCCGCGTCGAGAACATTCCTACCAACTGGGGGATAACTCTTACACCGATAAACTCATCTTT. The encoded protein is CALGAPRREHSYQLGDNSYTDKLIF.

The table lists this clone with a few counts. The protein TCRdb lists belongs to a much larger clone and differs from this DNA's translation at residue 3, which points to a read error; the protein shown is made from the DNA. V and J are TRDV1 and TRDJ1; 12 bases agree with TRDD3. Germline V gives CDR1 TSWWSYY, CDR2 QGS. CDR3 size: 21 residues. CDR3 nucleotide sequence: TGTGCTCCTGGGGAACTAATGGGGTACTGGGGGATACCCTACCTTCCCGATAAACTCATCTTT. Its translation: CAPGELMGYWGIPYLPDKLIF.

As concerns this clone: A far larger clone is only one base removed, so a read error is likely. The same CDR3 is also encoded by other DNA sequences in this sample. The V and J genes are TRDV1 and TRDJ1; 7 bases agree with TRDD3. The J gene is not listed in TCRdb, so it was assigned here from a DNA match to germline. The junction had 19 bases not matched to a gene; V was cut back by 0 bases and J by 0 bases. Germline CDR1 is TSWWSYY and CDR2 is QGS. The CDR3 totals 21 residues. CDR3 in amino acids: CALGELTFGRLLGAYTDKLIF. The CDR3 DNA sequence: TGTGCTCTTGGGGAACTAACCTTCGGTCGACTGCTGGGGGCGTACACCGATAAACTCATCTTT.

In the case of this clone: This likely stems from a read error, as it lies one base from a far larger clone. Distinct nucleotide sequences in the sample also encode this CDR3. V gene TRDV1 combines with J gene TRDJ1; D is perhaps TRDD3 (10 bases). The J gene was missing in TCRdb and was found by matching the end of the DNA to germline. V was shortened by 0 bases and J by 0 bases, with 32 bases between the two germline ends. The CDR3 length is 23 residues. From germline, CDR1 is TSWWSYY and CDR2 QGS. CDR3 sequence: CALGELGPSYDWGIQGNTDKLIF. For the CDR3, the DNA is TGTGCTCTTGGGGAACTGGGGCCTTCCTACGATTGGGGGATACAAGGGAACACCGATAAACTCATCTTT.